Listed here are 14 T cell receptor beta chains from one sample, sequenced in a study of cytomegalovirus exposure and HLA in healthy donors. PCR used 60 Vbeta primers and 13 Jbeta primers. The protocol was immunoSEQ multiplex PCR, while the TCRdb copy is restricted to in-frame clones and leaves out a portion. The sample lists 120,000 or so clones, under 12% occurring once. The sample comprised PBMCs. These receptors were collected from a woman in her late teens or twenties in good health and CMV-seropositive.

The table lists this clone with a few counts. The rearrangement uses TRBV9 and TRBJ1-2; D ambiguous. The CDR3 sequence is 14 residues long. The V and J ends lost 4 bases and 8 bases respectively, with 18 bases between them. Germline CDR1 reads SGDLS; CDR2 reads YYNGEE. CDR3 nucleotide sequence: TGTGCCAGCAGCCCCCCCGGGATGTTGGGGGGCTACACCTTC. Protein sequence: CASSPPGMLGGYTF.

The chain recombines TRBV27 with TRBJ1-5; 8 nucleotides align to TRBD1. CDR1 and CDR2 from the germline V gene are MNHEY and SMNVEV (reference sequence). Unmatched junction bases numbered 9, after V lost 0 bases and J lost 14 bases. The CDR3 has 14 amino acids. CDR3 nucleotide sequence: TGTGCCAGCAGTTTATCCGGGACAGGAAGGGTGGAGCATTTT. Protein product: CASSLSGTGRVEHF.

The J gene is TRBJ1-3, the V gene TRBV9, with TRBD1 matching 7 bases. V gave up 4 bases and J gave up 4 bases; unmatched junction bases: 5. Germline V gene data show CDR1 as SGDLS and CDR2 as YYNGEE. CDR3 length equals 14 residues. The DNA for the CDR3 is TGTGCCAGCAGCATCGACAGGGTAGGAAACACCATATATTTT. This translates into CASSIDRVGNTIYF. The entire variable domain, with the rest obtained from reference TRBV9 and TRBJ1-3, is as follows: DSGVTQTPKHLITATGQRVTLRCSPRSGDLSVYWYQQSLDQGLQFLIQYYNGEERAKGNILERFSAQQFPDLHSELNLSSLELGDSALYFCASSIDRVGNTIYFGEGSWLTVV.

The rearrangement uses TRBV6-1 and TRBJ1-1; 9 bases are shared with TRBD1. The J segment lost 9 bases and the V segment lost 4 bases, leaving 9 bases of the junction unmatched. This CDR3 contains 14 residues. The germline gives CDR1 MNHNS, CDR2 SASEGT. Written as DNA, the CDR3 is TGTGCCAGCAGTGTAGAGCGGGACAGGGATCAAGCTTTCTTT. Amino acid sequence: CASSVERDRDQAFF.

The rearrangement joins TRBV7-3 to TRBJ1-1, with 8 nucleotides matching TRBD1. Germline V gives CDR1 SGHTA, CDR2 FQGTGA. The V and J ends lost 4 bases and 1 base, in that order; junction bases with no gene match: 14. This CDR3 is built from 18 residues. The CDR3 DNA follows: TGTGCCAGCAGCTGGTTTAAGGGACAGGAAGAGCGGAACACTGAAGCTTTCTTT. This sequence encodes CASSWFKGQEERNTEAFF.

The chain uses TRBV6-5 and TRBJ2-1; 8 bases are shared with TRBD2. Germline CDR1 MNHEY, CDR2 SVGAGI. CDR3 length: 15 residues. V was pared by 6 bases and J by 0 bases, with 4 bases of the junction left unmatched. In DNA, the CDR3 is TGTGCCAGCAGACCAAGCGGGAGCTCCTACAATGAGCAGTTCTTC. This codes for CASRPSGSSYNEQFF.

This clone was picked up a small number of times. CDR3 region: CAGLQASNEKLFF. CDR3 nucleotide sequence: TGTGCCGGACTACAGGCCTCAAATGAAAAACTGTTTTTT. The rearrangement joins TRBV30 to TRBJ1-4, with a tentative D call TRBD1 (5 bases). The V end lost 8 bases, the J end lost 5 bases, and 15 bases lay between the germline ends. This CDR3 has 13 amino acids. In germline, CDR1 is GTSNPN, CDR2 SVGIG (reference sequence).

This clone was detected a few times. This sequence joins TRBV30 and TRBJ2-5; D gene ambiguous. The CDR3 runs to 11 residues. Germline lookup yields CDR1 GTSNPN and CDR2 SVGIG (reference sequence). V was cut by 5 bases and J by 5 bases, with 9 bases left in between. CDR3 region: CAWDFGETQYF. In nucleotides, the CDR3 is TGTGCCTGGGACTTTGGGGAGACCCAGTACTTC.

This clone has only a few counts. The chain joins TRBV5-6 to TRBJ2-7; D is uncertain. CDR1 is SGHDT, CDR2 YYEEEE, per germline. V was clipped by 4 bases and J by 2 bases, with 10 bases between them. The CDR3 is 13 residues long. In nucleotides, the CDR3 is TGTGCCAGCAGCCTGGGTCCTACCTACGAGCAGTACTTC. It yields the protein CASSLGPTYEQYF.

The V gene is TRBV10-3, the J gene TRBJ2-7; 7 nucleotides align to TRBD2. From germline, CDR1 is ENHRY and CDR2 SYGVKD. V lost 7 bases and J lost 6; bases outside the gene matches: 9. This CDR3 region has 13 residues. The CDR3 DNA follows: TGTGCCATCACGGGAGGAGGCTCGGGCGAGCAGTACTTC. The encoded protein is CAITGGGSGEQYF.

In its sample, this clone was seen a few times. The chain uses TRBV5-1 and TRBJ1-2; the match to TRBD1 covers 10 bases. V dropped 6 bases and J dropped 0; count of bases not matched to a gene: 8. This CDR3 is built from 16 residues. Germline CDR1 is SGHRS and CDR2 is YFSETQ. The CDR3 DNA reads TGCGCCAGCACCCAGGGACAGGGGACCTCTAACTATGGCTACACCTTC. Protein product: CASTQGQGTSNYGYTF.

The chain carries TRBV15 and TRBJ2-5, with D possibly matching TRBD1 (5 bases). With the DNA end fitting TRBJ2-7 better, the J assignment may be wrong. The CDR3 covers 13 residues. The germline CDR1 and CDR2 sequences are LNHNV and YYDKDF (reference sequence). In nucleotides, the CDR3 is TGTGCCACCGCCCTTGGGCAGGGCTACGAGCAGTACTTC. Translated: CATALGQGYEQYF.

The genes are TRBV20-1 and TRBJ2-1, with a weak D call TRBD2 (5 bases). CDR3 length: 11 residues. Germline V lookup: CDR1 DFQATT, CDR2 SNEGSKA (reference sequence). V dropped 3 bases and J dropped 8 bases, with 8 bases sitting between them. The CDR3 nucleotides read TGCAGTGCTAGTCTCGGGGATGAGCAGTTCTTC. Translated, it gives CSASLGDEQFF.

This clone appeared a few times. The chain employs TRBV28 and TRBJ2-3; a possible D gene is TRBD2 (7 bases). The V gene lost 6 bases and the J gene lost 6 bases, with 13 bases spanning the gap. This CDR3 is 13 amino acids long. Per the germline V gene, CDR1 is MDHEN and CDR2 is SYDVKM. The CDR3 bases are TGTGCCAGCAGCCCCGGGGGGCGCGATACGCAGTATTTT. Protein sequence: CASSPGGRDTQYF.